The clone carrying this T cell receptor (beta chain) was recorded once. What it recognizes is unknown. This record comes from a study of CD8+CD57+ T cells in acquired aplastic anemia. Study information: Isolated CD4+ and CD8+ cells, once sorted, yielded DNA averaging about 3 ug. Approximately 10 million reads, on average, were obtained for CD4+ cells from healthy donors.

TCR beta VDJ and CDR3 profiles were obtained from a genomic DNA template. TCRdb ran MiXCR on the reads and lists one entry per CDR3 protein. The repertoire consists of 120,000 or so distinct CDR3 sequences, with over 45% occurring once and the leading ten covering under 3%. Points from the study as a whole: Researchers report that approximately 28 CD8+ CDR3 sequences appeared in both patients and controls.

Trimming cost V 1 base and J 4 bases, with 10 bases left between them. Per germline, CDR1 LGHNA and CDR2 YSLEER. CDR3 length: 14 residues. This TCR came from a human donor in good health, serving as a control. V usage is TRBV4-3 and J usage is TRBJ1-2; D call uncertain. Sequencing input: sorted CD4+, CD8+, or CD8+CD57+ T cells (not recorded which) from PBMCs. CDR3 sequence: CASSQAVGVYGYTF. CDR3 DNA: TGCGCCAGCAGCCAAGCGGTGGGCGTCTATGGCTACACCTTC.